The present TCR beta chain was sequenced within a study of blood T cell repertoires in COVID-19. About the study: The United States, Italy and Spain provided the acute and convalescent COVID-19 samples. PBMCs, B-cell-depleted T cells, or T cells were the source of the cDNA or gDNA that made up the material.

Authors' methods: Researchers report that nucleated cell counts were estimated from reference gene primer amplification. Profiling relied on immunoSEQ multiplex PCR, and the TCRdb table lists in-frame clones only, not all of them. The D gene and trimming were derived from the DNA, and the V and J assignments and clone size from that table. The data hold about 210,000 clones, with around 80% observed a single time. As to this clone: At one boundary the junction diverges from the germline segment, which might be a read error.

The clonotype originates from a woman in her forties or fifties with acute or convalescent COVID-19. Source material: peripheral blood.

DNA of the CDR3: TGTGCCAGCATCTTAAAGCGGGAGAGTTTATTCGAGCAGTACTTC. Protein: CASILKRESLFEQYF. V gene TRBV11-2 combines with J gene TRBJ2-7; 8 bases match TRBD2. This CDR3 contains 15 residues. The germline gives CDR1 SGHAT, CDR2 FQNNGV.